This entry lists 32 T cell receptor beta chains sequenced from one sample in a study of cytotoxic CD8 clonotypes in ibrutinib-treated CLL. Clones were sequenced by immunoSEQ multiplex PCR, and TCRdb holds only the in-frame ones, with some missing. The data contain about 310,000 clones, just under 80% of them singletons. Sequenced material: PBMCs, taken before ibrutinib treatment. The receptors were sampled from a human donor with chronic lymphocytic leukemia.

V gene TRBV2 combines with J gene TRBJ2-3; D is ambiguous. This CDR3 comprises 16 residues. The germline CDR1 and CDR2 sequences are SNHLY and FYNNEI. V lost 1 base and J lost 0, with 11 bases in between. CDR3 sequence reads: CASSEGDFPSTDTQYF. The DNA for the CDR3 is TGTGCCAGCAGTGAAGGGGATTTTCCTAGCACAGATACGCAGTATTTT. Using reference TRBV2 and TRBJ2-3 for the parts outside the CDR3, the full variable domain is EPEVTQTPSHQVTQMGQEVILRCVPISNHLYFYWYRQILGQKVEFLVSFYNNEISEKSEIFDDQFSVERPDGSNFTLKIRSTKLEDSAMYFCASSEGDFPSTDTQYFGPGTRLTVL.

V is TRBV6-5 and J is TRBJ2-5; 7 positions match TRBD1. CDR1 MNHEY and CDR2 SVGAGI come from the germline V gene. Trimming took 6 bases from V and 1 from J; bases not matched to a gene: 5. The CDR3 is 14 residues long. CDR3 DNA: TGTGCCAGCAGCCTCCGGACAGGCCAAGAGACCCAGTACTTC. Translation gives CASSLRTGQETQYF.

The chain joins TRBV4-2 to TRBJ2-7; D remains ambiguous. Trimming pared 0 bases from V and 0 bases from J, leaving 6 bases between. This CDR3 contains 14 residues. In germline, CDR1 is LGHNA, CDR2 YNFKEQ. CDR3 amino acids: CASSQDIRSYEQYF. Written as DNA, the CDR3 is TGTGCCAGCAGCCAAGATATCCGCTCCTACGAGCAGTACTTC.

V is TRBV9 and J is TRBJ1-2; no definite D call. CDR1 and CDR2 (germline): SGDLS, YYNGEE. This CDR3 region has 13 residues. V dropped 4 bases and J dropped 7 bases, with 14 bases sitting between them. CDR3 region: CASSKNAWGGYTF. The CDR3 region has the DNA TGTGCCAGCAGCAAAAATGCGTGGGGTGGCTACACCTTC. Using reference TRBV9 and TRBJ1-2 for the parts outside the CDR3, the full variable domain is DSGVTQTPKHLITATGQRVTLRCSPRSGDLSVYWYQQSLDQGLQFLIQYYNGEERAKGNILERFSAQQFPDLHSELNLSSLELGDSALYFCASSKNAWGGYTFGSGTRLTVV.

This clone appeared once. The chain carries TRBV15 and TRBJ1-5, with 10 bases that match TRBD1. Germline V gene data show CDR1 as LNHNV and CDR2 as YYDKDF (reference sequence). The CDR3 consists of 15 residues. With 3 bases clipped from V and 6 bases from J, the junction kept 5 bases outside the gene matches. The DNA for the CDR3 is TGTGCCACCAGCAGTGACAGGGGGCTAGGTCAGCCCCAGCATTTT. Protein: CATSSDRGLGQPQHF.

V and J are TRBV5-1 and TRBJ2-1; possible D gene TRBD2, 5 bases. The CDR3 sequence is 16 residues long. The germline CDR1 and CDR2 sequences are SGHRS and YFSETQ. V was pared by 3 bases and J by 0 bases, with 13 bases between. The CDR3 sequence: CASSSDLFSSYNEQFF. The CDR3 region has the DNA TGCGCCAGCAGCTCGGACTTGTTTAGCTCCTACAATGAGCAGTTCTTC.

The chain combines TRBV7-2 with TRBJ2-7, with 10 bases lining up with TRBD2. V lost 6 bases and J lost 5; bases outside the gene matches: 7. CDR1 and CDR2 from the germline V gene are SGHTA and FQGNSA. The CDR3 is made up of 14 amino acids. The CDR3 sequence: CASRGTSAFDEQYF. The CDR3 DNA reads TGTGCCAGCAGAGGGACTAGCGCTTTTGACGAGCAGTACTTC.

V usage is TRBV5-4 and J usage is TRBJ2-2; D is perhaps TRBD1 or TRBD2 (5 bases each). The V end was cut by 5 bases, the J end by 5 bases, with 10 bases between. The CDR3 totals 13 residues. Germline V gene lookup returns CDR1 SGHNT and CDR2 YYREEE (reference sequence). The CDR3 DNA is TGTGCCAGCAGGGGGACCCGGACCGGGGAGCTGTTTTTT. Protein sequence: CASRGTRTGELFF.

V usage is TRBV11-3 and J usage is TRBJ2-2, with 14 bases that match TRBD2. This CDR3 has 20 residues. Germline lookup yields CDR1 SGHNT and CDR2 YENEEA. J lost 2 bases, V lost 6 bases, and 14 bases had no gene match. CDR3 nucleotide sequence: TGTGCCAGCAGAAACGAACCCGGGACTAGCGGGAGTGTAAACACCGGGGAGCTGTTTTTT. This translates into CASRNEPGTSGSVNTGELFF.

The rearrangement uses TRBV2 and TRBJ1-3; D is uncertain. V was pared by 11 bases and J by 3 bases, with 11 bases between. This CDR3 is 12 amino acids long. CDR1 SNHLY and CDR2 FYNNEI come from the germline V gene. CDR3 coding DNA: TGTGCCGGTCGGGCTCTTGGAAACACCATATATTTT. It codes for CAGRALGNTIYF.

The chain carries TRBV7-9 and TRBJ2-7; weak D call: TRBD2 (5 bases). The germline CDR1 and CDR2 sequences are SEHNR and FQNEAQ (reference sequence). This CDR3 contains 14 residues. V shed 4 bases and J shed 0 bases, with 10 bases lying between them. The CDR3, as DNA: TGTGCCAGCAGCTCTGACTACGACTCCTACGAGCAGTACTTC. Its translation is CASSSDYDSYEQYF.

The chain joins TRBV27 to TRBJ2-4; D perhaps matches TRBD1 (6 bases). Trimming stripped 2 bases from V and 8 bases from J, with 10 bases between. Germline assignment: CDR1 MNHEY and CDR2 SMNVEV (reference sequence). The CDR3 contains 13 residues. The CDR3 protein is CASSLTGSDIQYF. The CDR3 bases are TGTGCCAGCAGTTTAACAGGGTCGGACATTCAGTACTTC.

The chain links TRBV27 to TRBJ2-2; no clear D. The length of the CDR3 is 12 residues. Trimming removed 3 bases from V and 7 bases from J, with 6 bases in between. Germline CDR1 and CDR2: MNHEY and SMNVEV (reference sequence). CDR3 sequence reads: CASSFLVGELFF. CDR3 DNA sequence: TGTGCCAGCAGTTTCCTCGTCGGGGAGCTGTTTTTT.

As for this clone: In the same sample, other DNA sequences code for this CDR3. The CDR3 loop is CAWSVWTANFTF. The CDR3 DNA follows: TGTGCCTGGAGTGTTTGGACGGCTAATTTCACCTTC. The chain carries TRBV30 and TRBJ1-2; D gene unclear. CDR1 is GTSNPN and CDR2 is SVGIG in the germline V gene (reference sequence). This CDR3 spans 12 amino acids. The V end was cut by 0 bases, the J end by 13 bases, with 15 bases between.

Here the CDR3 reads CASEANGGSNQPQHF. CDR3 in DNA: TGTGCCAGCGAAGCTAACGGGGGTAGCAATCAGCCCCAGCATTTT. This sequence joins TRBV7-2 and TRBJ1-5; TRBD1 might be the D (5 bases). The CDR3 extends over 15 amino acids. Trimming shortened V by 8 bases and J by 0 bases, and 14 bases separated the two germline ends. The germline V gene has CDR1 SGHTA and CDR2 FQGNSA.

DNA for the CDR3: TGTGCCAGCAGTGCTCCCGACAGGGACACTGAAGCTTTCTTT. Residues: CASSAPDRDTEAFF. The chain carries TRBV25-1 and TRBJ1-1, with TRBD1 matching 7 bases. The CDR3 is made up of 14 amino acids. The germline CDR1 and CDR2 sequences are MGHDK and SYGVNS. Trimming removed 4 bases from V and 3 bases from J; junction bases left unmatched: 5.

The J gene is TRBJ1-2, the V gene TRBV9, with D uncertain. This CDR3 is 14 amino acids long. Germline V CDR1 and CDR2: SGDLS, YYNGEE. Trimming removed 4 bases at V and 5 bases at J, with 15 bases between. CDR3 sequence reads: CASSLSVPEYGYTF. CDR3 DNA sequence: TGTGCCAGCAGCCTCTCCGTTCCTGAATATGGCTACACCTTC.

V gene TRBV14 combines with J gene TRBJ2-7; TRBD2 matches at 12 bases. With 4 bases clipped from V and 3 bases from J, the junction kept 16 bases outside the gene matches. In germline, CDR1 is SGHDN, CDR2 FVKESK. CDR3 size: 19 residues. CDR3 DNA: TGTGCCAGCAGCCCTGGACTAGCGGGGTGGCAGGGATCATTCTACGAGCAGTACTTC. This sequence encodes CASSPGLAGWQGSFYEQYF.

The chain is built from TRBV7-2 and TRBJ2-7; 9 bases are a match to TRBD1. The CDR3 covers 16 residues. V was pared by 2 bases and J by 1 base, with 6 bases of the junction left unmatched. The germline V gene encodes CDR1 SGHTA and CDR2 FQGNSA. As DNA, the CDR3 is TGTGCCAGCAGCTTATCAGGGACAGGGACGTCCTACGAGCAGTACTTC. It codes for CASSLSGTGTSYEQYF.

CDR3 in amino acids: CASSQDITFGSYNEQFF. CDR3 DNA sequence: TGTGCCAGCAGCCAAGACATCACGTTCGGTTCCTACAATGAGCAGTTCTTC. This chain uses TRBV14 with TRBJ2-1; D remains ambiguous. Germline CDR1 reads SGHDN; CDR2 reads FVKESK. CDR3 length: 17 residues. The V end lost 0 bases, the J end lost 1 base, and 13 bases lay between the germline ends.

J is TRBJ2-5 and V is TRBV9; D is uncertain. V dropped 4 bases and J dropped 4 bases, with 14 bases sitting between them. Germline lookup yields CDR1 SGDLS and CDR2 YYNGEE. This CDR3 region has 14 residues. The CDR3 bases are TGTGCCAGCAGCCGCGCCGGGTTTCCAGAGACCCAGTACTTC. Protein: CASSRAGFPETQYF.

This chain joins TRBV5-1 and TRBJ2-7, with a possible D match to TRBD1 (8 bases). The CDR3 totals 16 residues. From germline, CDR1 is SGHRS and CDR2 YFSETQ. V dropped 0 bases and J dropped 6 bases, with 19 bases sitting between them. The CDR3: CASSLAGGQGGSEQYF. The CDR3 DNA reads TGCGCCAGCAGCTTGGCCGGTGGACAGGGAGGGAGCGAGCAGTACTTC. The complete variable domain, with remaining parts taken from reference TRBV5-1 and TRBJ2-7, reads KAGVTQTPRYLIKTRGQQVTLSCSPISGHRSVSWYQQTPGQGLQFLFEYFSETQRNKGNFPGRFSGRQFSNSRSEMNVSTLELGDSALYLCASSLAGGQGGSEQYFGPGTRLTVT.

The CDR3 sequence: CASSVFRDRDGYTF. CDR3 in DNA: TGTGCCAGCAGCGTATTCCGGGATCGAGATGGCTACACCTTC. V gene TRBV7-9 combines with J gene TRBJ1-2; D is ambiguous. Trimming took off 5 bases at V and 6 bases at J, with 16 bases between the two ends. The CDR3 sequence is 14 residues long. CDR1 is SEHNR, CDR2 FQNEAQ, per germline (reference sequence).

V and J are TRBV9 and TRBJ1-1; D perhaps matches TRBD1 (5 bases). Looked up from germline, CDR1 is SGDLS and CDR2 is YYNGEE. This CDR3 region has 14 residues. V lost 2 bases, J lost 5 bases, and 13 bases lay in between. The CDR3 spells CASSVGLGGTEAFF. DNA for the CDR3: TGTGCCAGCAGCGTGGGTTTGGGGGGAACTGAAGCTTTCTTT.

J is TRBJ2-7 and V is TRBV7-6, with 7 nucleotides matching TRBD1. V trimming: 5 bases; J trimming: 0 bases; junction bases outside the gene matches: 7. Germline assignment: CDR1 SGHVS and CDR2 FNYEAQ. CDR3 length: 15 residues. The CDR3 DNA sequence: TGTGCCAGCAGCACCGACAGGGTTAGCTCCTACGAGCAGTACTTC. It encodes CASSTDRVSSYEQYF. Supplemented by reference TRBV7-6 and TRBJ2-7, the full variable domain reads GAGVSQSPRYKVTKRGQDVALRCDPISGHVSLYWYRQALGQGPEFLTYFNYEAQQDKSGLPNDRFSAERPEGSISTLTIQRTEQRDSAMYRCASSTDRVSSYEQYFGPGTRLTVT.

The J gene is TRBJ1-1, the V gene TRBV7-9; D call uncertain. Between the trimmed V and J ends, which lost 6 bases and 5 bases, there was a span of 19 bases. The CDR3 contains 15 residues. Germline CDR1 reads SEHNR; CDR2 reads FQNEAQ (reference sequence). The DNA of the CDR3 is TGTGCCAGCAGTTCCGTCTTAGCGTCGGAAACTGAAGCTTTCTTT. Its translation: CASSSVLASETEAFF.

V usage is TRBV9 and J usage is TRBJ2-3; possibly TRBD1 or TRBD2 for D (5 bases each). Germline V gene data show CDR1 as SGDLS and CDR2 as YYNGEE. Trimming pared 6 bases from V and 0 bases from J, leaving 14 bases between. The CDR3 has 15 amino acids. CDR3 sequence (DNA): TGTGCCAGCACACGAGGGGATTCTAGCACAGATACGCAGTATTTT. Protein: CASTRGDSSTDTQYF. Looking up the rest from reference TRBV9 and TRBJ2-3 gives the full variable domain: DSGVTQTPKHLITATGQRVTLRCSPRSGDLSVYWYQQSLDQGLQFLIQYYNGEERAKGNILERFSAQQFPDLHSELNLSSLELGDSALYFCASTRGDSSTDTQYFGPGTRLTVL.

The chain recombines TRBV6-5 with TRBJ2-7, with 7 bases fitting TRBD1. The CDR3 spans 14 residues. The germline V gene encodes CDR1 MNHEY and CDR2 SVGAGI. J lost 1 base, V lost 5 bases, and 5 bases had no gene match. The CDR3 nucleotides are TGTGCCAGCAGTCCACCGGGACAGTCCTACGAGCAGTACTTC. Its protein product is CASSPPGQSYEQYF.

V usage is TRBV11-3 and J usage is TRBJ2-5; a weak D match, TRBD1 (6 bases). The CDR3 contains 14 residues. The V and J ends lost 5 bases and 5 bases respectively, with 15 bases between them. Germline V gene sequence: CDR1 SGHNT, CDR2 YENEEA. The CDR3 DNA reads TGTGCCAGCAGCACGACCACAGGGAGCGAGACCCAGTACTTC. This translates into CASSTTTGSETQYF.

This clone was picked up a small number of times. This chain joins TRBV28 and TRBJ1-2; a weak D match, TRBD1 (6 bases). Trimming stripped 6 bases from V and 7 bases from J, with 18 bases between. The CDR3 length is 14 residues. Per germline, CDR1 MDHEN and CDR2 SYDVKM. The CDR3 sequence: CASRRPGTSGGYTF. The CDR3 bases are TGTGCCAGCAGACGCCCTGGGACATCTGGTGGCTACACCTTC.

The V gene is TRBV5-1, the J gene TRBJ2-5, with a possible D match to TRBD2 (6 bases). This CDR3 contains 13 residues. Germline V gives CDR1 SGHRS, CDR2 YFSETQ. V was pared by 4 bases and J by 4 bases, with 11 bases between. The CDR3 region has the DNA TGCGCCAGCAGCGGGGGGACCGGAGAGACCCAGTACTTC. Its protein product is CASSGGTGETQYF. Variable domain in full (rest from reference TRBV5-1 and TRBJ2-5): KAGVTQTPRYLIKTRGQQVTLSCSPISGHRSVSWYQQTPGQGLQFLFEYFSETQRNKGNFPGRFSGRQFSNSRSEMNVSTLELGDSALYLCASSGGTGETQYFGPGTRLLVL.

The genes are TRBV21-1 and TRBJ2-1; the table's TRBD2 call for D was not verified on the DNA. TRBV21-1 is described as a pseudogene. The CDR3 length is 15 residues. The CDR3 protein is CASSPGGRSHNEQFF. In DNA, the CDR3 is TGTGCCAGCTCCCCGGGGGGACGTAGCCACAATGAGCAGTTCTTC.